The next 18 T cell receptor beta chains were all read from a single sample in a study of T cell responses to AZD1222 COVID-19 vaccine (TCRdb year 2021). The library came from the immunoSEQ multiplex PCR assay. In its TCRdb copy, this immuneACCESS table keeps in-frame sequences only and misses some clones. Where compared with another copy, unresolved V genes explain less than half of these, and the others have no known cause. Recorded for this sample are approximately 190,000 clones; approximately 94% of them occurred a single time. Approximately 1% of the sample belongs to the ten largest clones. Reading the label with the study, this specimen's time point is: about 28 days (+/-7) after the second vaccine dose. Here the sequenced sample was peripheral blood, taken 28 days after the second AZD1222 dose. These receptors all come from an adult who received the AZD1222 COVID-19 vaccine.

V is TRBV11-2 and J is TRBJ1-6, with D perhaps matching TRBD1 (6 bases). CDR3 length: 15 residues. Germline V gene lookup returns CDR1 SGHAT and CDR2 FQNNGV. Trimming took off 5 bases at V and 8 bases at J, with 16 bases between the two ends. For the CDR3, the DNA is TGTGCCAGCAGCCCGATACAGGGTCGGGATTCACCCCTCCACTTT. This codes for CASSPIQGRDSPLHF.

The chain uses TRBV4-1 and TRBJ2-3; D not resolved. V was cut by 0 bases and J by 3 bases, with 7 bases left in between. Germline V lookup: CDR1 MGHRA, CDR2 YSYEKL. CDR3 size: 14 residues. CDR3 DNA sequence: TGCGCCAGCAGCCAAGATAGGGTGACAGATACGCAGTATTTT. It translates to CASSQDRVTDTQYF.

The V and J genes are TRBV7-6 and TRBJ2-1; a weak D match, TRBD2 (6 bases). Germline CDR1 SGHVS, CDR2 FNYEAQ. V was cut by 1 base and J by 4 bases, with 14 bases left in between. This CDR3 region has 16 residues. The CDR3 region is CASSLVQAGPYNEQFF. The CDR3 coding sequence is TGTGCCAGCAGCTTAGTACAAGCGGGTCCTTACAATGAGCAGTTCTTC.

The chain links TRBV18 to TRBJ1-2, with 7 bases aligning to TRBD1. The CDR3 is 14 residues long. Germline V gene data show CDR1 as KGHSH and CDR2 as LQKENI. The V and J ends lost 4 bases and 2 bases, in that order; junction bases with no gene match: 4. The CDR3 bases are TGTGCCAGCTCACACGACAGGGAAAACTATGGCTACACCTTC. Translating it yields CASSHDRENYGYTF.

The rearrangement links TRBV6-6 to TRBJ1-1, with unresolved D. V gave up 0 bases and J gave up 0 bases, with 5 bases separating them. CDR1 and CDR2 from the germline V gene are MNHNY and SVGAGI (reference sequence). The length of the CDR3 is 14 residues. The chain's CDR3 is CASSYSSMNTEAFF. In DNA, the CDR3 is TGTGCCAGCAGTTACTCGTCCATGAACACTGAAGCTTTCTTT.

The gene calls are TRBV7-8 and TRBJ2-3, with TRBD1 matching 10 bases. Trimming at V came to 5 bases and at J to 6 bases, leaving 5 bases not matched to a gene. CDR1 is SGHVS, CDR2 FQNEAQ, per germline. This CDR3 is 14 amino acids long. CDR3 DNA: TGTGCCAGCAGCCACGGGACAGGGGCCGATACGCAGTATTTT. It translates to CASSHGTGADTQYF.

This rearrangement joins TRBV2 to TRBJ2-6; maybe TRBD1 (6 bases). The CDR3 totals 17 residues. Germline lookup yields CDR1 SNHLY and CDR2 FYNNEI. V dropped 8 bases and J dropped 0 bases, with 17 bases sitting between them. The CDR3 coding sequence is TGTGCCAGCGGAGCCCGAGGGGGAAGCTCTGGGGCCAACGTCCTGACTTTC. It is translated as CASGARGGSSGANVLTF.

This rearrangement joins TRBV24-1 to TRBJ1-2; weak D call: TRBD1 (6 bases). The germline gives CDR1 KGHDR, CDR2 SFDVKD. With 11 bases removed from V and 8 bases from J, the gap between germline ends came to 14 bases. This CDR3 is built from 11 residues. The CDR3 loop is CAIQGIEGYTF. The CDR3 nucleotides read TGTGCCATACAGGGAATAGAAGGCTACACCTTC.

This clone occurred once. The rearrangement links TRBV19 to TRBJ1-1; no definite D call. Germline assignment: CDR1 LNHDA and CDR2 SQIVND (reference sequence). CDR3 length equals 11 residues. Trimming removed 10 bases at V and 0 bases at J, with 6 bases between. Here the CDR3 reads CATLLNTEAFF. As DNA, the CDR3 is TGTGCCACCCTATTGAACACTGAAGCTTTCTTT. Looking up the rest from reference TRBV19 and TRBJ1-1 gives the full variable domain: DGGITQSPKYLFRKEGQNVTLSCEQNLNHDAMYWYRQDPGQGLRLIYYSQIVNDFQKGDIAEGYSVSREKKESFPLTVTSAQKNPTAFYLCATLLNTEAFFGQGTRLTVV.

V usage is TRBV10-2 and J usage is TRBJ2-1; D tentatively reads TRBD1 or TRBD2 (6 bases each). Germline loops: CDR1 WSHSY, CDR2 SAAADI. The CDR3 has 16 residues. Trimming removed 3 bases at V and 0 bases at J, with 12 bases between. The CDR3 coding sequence is TGCGCCAGCAGTGATAGAGGGGGGCGCTCCTACAATGAGCAGTTCTTC. Its protein product is CASSDRGGRSYNEQFF.

The genes are TRBV20-1 and TRBJ2-7; D uncertain. The CDR3 sequence is 11 residues long. The V gene lost 3 bases and the J gene lost 2 bases, with 5 bases spanning the gap. The germline V gene encodes CDR1 DFQATT and CDR2 SNEGSKA (reference sequence). CDR3 in amino acids: CSASQTYEQYF. In DNA form, the CDR3 reads TGCAGTGCTAGCCAGACCTACGAGCAGTACTTC.

The chain combines TRBV5-1 with TRBJ2-7; a possible D gene is TRBD1 (6 bases). CDR1 SGHRS and CDR2 YFSETQ come from the germline V gene. The CDR3 length is 15 residues. V lost 7 bases and J 3 bases, leaving 20 bases between the germline ends. The CDR3 sequence is CASDPLGRGDYEQYF. The DNA of the CDR3 is TGCGCCAGCGACCCCCTCGGCAGGGGTGACTACGAGCAGTACTTC.

This chain uses TRBV5-1 with TRBJ2-1, with a weak D call TRBD2 (7 bases). This CDR3 is built from 17 residues. The V gene's germline CDR1 is SGHRS and CDR2 YFSETQ. V was shortened by 3 bases and J by 7 bases, with 23 bases between the two germline ends. The CDR3 loop is CASSSLRGGVRLNEQFF. Here the CDR3 DNA reads TGCGCCAGCAGCTCCCTACGCGGGGGCGTCCGGTTGAATGAGCAGTTCTTC.

The chain combines TRBV5-4 with TRBJ1-1, with D uncertain. Trimming took off 0 bases at V and 6 bases at J, with 12 bases between the two ends. The CDR3 loop spans 14 amino acids. The V gene's germline CDR1 is SGHNT and CDR2 YYREEE (reference sequence). The CDR3 loop reads CASSLEDPRAEAFF. CDR3 bases: TGTGCCAGCAGCTTGGAGGACCCTAGGGCTGAAGCTTTCTTT.

J is TRBJ1-1 and V is TRBV7-9, with D unresolved. This CDR3 spans 13 amino acids. Trimming removed 7 bases from V and 3 bases from J, with 12 bases in between. CDR1 is SEHNR, CDR2 FQNEAQ, per germline (reference sequence). DNA for the CDR3: TGTGCCAGCACCCATAACCCTTACACTGAAGCTTTCTTT. Its translation is CASTHNPYTEAFF.

The rearrangement links TRBV3-1 (or the pseudogene TRBV3-2) to TRBJ1-1; D remains unclear. V dropped 5 bases and J dropped 1 base, with 8 bases sitting between them. The CDR3 totals 13 residues. Looked up from germline, CDR1 is LGHDT and CDR2 is YNNKEL (reference sequence). Written as DNA, the CDR3 is TGTGCCAGCAGCAAGGGAGGGAACACTGAAGCTTTCTTT. It specifies CASSKGGNTEAFF.

This chain connects TRBV25-1 to TRBJ2-5, with TRBD1 identical over 8 bases. Trimming cost V 3 bases and J 5 bases; bases outside gene matches: 5. This CDR3 spans 14 amino acids. In germline, CDR1 is MGHDK, CDR2 SYGVNS. CDR3 amino acids: CASSDPGGRETQYF. The CDR3 DNA is TGTGCCAGCAGTGACCCAGGGGGCCGGGAGACCCAGTACTTC.

The chain has TRBV10-3 and TRBJ1-5; D is ambiguous. The length of the CDR3 is 12 residues. Germline-derived CDR1 and CDR2 are ENHRY and SYGVKD. V lost 3 bases, J lost 7 bases, and 7 bases lay in between. CDR3 sequence: CAISDGVQPQHF. CDR3 nucleotides: TGTGCCATCAGTGATGGAGTACAGCCCCAGCATTTT.